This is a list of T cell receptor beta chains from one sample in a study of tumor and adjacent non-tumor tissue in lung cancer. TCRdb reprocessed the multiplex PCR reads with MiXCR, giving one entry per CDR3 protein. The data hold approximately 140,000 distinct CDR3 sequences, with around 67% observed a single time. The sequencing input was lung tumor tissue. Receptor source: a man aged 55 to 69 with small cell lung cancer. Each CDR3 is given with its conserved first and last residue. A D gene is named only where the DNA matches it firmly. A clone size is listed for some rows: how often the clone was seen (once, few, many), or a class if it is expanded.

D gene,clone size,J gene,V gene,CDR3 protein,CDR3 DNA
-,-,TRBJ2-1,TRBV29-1,CTGVPGVSSYNEQFF,TGCACCGGGGTACCGGGGGTCTCCTCCTACAATGAGCAGTTCTTC
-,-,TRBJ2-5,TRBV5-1,CASSRGRETLYF,TGCGCCAGCAGTCGGGGGCGAGAGACCCTGTACTTC
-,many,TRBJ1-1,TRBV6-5,CASSRLGGNMNTEAFF,TGTGCCAGCAGTCGCCTCGGGGGGAACATGAACACTGAAGCTTTCTTT
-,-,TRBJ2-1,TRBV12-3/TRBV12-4,CASSTSGGVNDQFF,TGTGCCAGCTCGACTTCCGGGGGCGTTAATGATCAGTTCTTC
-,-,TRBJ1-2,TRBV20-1,CSAAFEERVGGYTF,TGCAGTGCGGCCTTTGAGGAGCGGGTGGGTGGCTACACCTTC
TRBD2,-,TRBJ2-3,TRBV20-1,CTAQRESSRDTQYF,TGCACTGCTCAGCGGGAGTCTAGCAGGGATACGCAATATTTT
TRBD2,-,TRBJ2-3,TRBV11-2,CPSSLGSGSRADTQYF,TGTCCCAGCAGCTTAGGTAGCGGGAGTAGGGCAGATACGCAGTATTTT
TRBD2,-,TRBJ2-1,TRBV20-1,CTAPGLATEGLYNEQFF,TGCACTGCCCCGGGACTAGCGACAGAGGGGCTCTACAATGAGCAGTTCTTC
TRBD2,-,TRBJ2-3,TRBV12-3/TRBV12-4,CASSFLFVRELTDTQYF,TGTGCCAGCAGTTTCCTCTTTGTGCGGGAGTTAACAGATACGCAGTATTTT
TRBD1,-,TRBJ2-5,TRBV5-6,CASNFDGQGAQTQYF,TGTGCCAGCAACTTTGATGGTCAGGGGGCACAGACCCAGTACTTC
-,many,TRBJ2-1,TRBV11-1,CASSQLKGDGNEQFF,TGTGCCAGCAGCCAGCTTAAGGGAGACGGGAATGAGCAGTTCTTC
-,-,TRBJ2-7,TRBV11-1,CASSPTTGRACKQYF,TGTGCCAGCAGCCCAACTACCGGGAGAGCGTGCAAGCAGTACTTC
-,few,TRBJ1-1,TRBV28,CATHGGPRAFF,TGTGCCACCCATGGTGGCCCGAGAGCTTTCTTT
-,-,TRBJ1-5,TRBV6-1,CASNRVNNQPQHF,TGTGCCAGCAACCGGGTCAATAATCAGCCCCAGCATTTT
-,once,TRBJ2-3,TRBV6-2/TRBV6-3,CVSTYTSPTDTQYF,TGTGTCAGCACTTACACCTCGCCCACAGATACGCAGTATTTT
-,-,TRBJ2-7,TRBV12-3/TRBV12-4,CAGRSGGATYEQYF,TGTGCCGGCAGGTCCGGCGGGGCTACCTACGAGCAGTACTTC
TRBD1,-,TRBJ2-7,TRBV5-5,CASSWTGGVYEQYF,TGTGCCAGCAGTTGGACAGGGGGGGTTTACGAGCAGTACTTC
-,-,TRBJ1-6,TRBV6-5,CASSYSGRGNSPLHF,TGTGCCAGCAGTTACTCCGGTAGGGGGAATTCACCCCTCCACTTT
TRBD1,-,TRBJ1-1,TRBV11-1,CAMSSQGANTEAFF,TGTGCCATGAGCTCACAGGGGGCAAACACTGAAGCTTTCTTT
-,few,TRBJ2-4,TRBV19,CASSMGWTNKNIQYF,TGTGCCAGTAGTATGGGATGGACCAATAAAAACATTCAGTACTTC
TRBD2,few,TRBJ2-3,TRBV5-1,CASSGGLAGGTDTQYF,TGCGCCAGCAGCGGGGGACTAGCGGGAGGTACAGATACGCAGTATTTT
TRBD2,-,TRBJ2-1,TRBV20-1,CSVPGTSGVLNEQFF,TGTAGTGTCCCCGGGACTAGTGGGGTTCTTAATGAGCAGTTCTTC
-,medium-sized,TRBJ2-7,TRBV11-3,CASSLGTMEQYF,TGTGCCAGCAGCTTAGGGACCATGGAGCAGTACTTC
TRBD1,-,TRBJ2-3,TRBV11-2,CTSSSRESNRGLRNTQYF,TGTACTAGCAGCTCCCGAGAGTCGAACAGGGGGCTGAGGAATACGCAGTATTTT
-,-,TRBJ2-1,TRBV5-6,CASNLASEQFF,TGTGCCAGCAATCTAGCTAGTGAGCAGTTCTTC
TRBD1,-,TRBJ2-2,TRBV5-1,CASSARGTGAGELFF,TGCGCCAGCAGCGCCCGCGGAACAGGGGCCGGGGAGCTGTTTTTT
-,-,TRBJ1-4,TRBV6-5,CASSYRGVYEKLFF,TGTGCCAGCAGTTATCGGGGGGTGTATGAAAAACTGTTTTTT
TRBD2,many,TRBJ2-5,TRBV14,CASSRRLAGGFQETQYF,TGTGCCAGCAGCAGACGACTAGCGGGAGGGTTCCAAGAGACCCAGTACTTC
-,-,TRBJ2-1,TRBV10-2,CASTESTGQFF,TGCGCCAGCACTGAATCGACCGGGCAGTTCTTC
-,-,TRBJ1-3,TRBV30,CAWSWGGSTIYF,TGTGCCTGGAGTTGGGGGGGAAGCACCATATATTTT
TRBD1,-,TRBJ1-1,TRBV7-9,CANSRGRGREAFF,TGTGCCAATAGCCGGGGCAGGGGGAGGGAAGCTTTCTTT
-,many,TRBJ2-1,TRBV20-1,CSARGPQGYEQFF,TGCAGTGCTAGGGGGCCACAGGGTTATGAGCAGTTCTTC
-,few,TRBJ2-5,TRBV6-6,CASRRRAAPVETQYF,TGTGCCAGCAGGCGTCGGGCCGCCCCAGTAGAGACCCAGTACTTC